The 26 T cell receptor beta chains reported below all come from one sample, sequenced in a study of blood T cell repertoires in COVID-19. Using immunoSEQ multiplex PCR, the repertoire was profiled, and TCRdb retains in-frame clones only, with some absent. The data contain about 14,000 clones, 75% to 90% of them singletons. Sequenced input: peripheral blood. The origin of the receptors is an elderly man with acute or convalescent COVID-19.

J is TRBJ2-2 and V is TRBV7-2, with D perhaps matching TRBD2 (5 bases). Trimming took 3 bases from V and 1 from J, leaving 6 bases between them. The germline gives CDR1 SGHTA, CDR2 FQGNSA. The CDR3 is 14 residues long. CDR3 loop: CASSFSENTGELFF. CDR3 bases: TGTGCCAGCAGCTTTAGCGAGAACACCGGGGAGCTGTTTTTT.

The V and J genes are TRBV5-1 and TRBJ2-5; 10 bases are shared with TRBD1. The CDR3 extends over 15 amino acids. The V gene's germline CDR1 is SGHRS and CDR2 YFSETQ. Germline trimming cut 3 bases from V and 4 bases from J; bases unmatched to any gene: 6. The CDR3 DNA reads as TGCGCCAGCAGCTCGGGGGGGACAGGGGTAGAGACCCAGTACTTC. This translates into CASSSGGTGVETQYF.

This clone was counted only a few times. The chain links TRBV2 to TRBJ1-2; maybe TRBD1 (5 bases). The CDR3 consists of 13 residues. V was shortened by 6 bases and J by 8 bases, with 16 bases between the two germline ends. The germline CDR1 and CDR2 sequences are SNHLY and FYNNEI. Here the CDR3 reads CASRAGGGSGYTF. CDR3 DNA: TGTGCCAGCAGGGCCGGGGGGGGAAGCGGCTACACCTTC.

The V and J genes are TRBV5-8 and TRBJ2-3; perhaps TRBD2 as D (6 bases). The CDR3 is made up of 15 amino acids. Germline V gives CDR1 SGHTS, CDR2 YDEGEE. The V end lost 4 bases, the J end lost 2 bases, and 14 bases lay between the germline ends. CDR3 sequence: CASSPTGLITDTQYF. In nucleotides, the CDR3 is TGTGCCAGCAGCCCGACTGGACTAATCACAGATACGCAGTATTTT.

The chain combines TRBV5-4 with TRBJ2-1; weak D call: TRBD2 (5 bases). V was clipped by 7 bases and J by 9 bases, with 11 bases between them. The V gene's germline CDR1 is SGHNT and CDR2 YYREEE (reference sequence). The CDR3 consists of 11 residues. The CDR3 reads CASLGNAEQFF. CDR3 sequence (DNA): TGTGCCAGCCTCGGGAATGCTGAGCAGTTCTTC.

V usage is TRBV10-1 and J usage is TRBJ1-5; D is uncertain. CDR3 length equals 15 residues. Germline lookup yields CDR1 WNHNN and CDR2 SYGVQD (reference sequence). V lost 0 bases, J lost 6 bases, and 12 bases lay in between. The CDR3 loop is CASSESAAAGQPQHF. The CDR3 DNA reads as TGCGCCAGCAGTGAGTCGGCCGCGGCGGGTCAGCCCCAGCATTTT.

The V gene is TRBV7-3, the J gene TRBJ2-3; D possibly corresponds to TRBD2 (5 bases). The CDR3 has 13 residues. V lost 4 bases and J lost 4, with 9 bases in between. Per the germline V gene, CDR1 is SGHTA and CDR2 is FQGTGA. The CDR3 is CASSSDSPDTQYF. The CDR3 DNA reads TGTGCCAGCAGCTCGGACTCCCCAGATACGCAGTATTTT.

The chain couples TRBV7-9 to TRBJ2-3, with D perhaps matching TRBD2 (6 bases). Germline assignment: CDR1 SEHNR and CDR2 FQNEAQ (reference sequence). V was trimmed by 3 bases and J by 6 bases, leaving 10 bases between them. The CDR3 length is 13 residues. CDR3 protein: CASSLGGWDTQYF. CDR3 sequence (DNA): TGTGCCAGCAGCTTGGGGGGTTGGGATACGCAGTATTTT.

The chain recombines TRBV24-1 with TRBJ2-1, with 8 bases identical to TRBD1. The germline CDR1 and CDR2 sequences are KGHDR and SFDVKD. V dropped 2 bases and J dropped 0; count of bases not matched to a gene: 2. The CDR3 extends over 16 amino acids. CDR3: CATSDSTGGSYNEQFF. The DNA of the CDR3 is TGTGCCACCAGTGATTCCACAGGGGGCTCCTACAATGAGCAGTTCTTC.

The chain employs TRBV27 and TRBJ1-2; 8 bases line up with TRBD1. Germline V lookup: CDR1 MNHEY, CDR2 SMNVEV (reference sequence). The J segment lost 0 bases and the V segment lost 3 bases, leaving 9 bases of the junction unmatched. The CDR3 runs to 17 residues. The CDR3 reads CASSFAPPGQANYGYTF. CDR3 DNA: TGTGCCAGCAGTTTTGCGCCACCGGGACAGGCTAACTATGGCTACACCTTC.

The chain couples TRBV3-1 (or the pseudogene TRBV3-2) to TRBJ2-1, with D perhaps TRBD2 (6 bases). The V and J ends lost 2 bases and 5 bases respectively, with 13 bases between them. The CDR3 totals 15 residues. The V gene's germline CDR1 is LGHDT and CDR2 YNNKEL (reference sequence). DNA for the CDR3: TGTGCCAGCAGCCAATTGGGACTGGGGAACAATGAGCAGTTCTTC. This sequence encodes CASSQLGLGNNEQFF.

The chain combines TRBV7-9 with TRBJ1-2; a possible D gene is TRBD1 (5 bases). The CDR3 covers 15 residues. The ends were cut back, 1 base at V and 5 bases at J, with 14 bases in the middle. Germline values: CDR1 SEHNR, CDR2 FQNEAQ (reference sequence). The CDR3 reads CASSLGVTGLYGYTF. CDR3 coding DNA: TGTGCCAGCAGCTTAGGCGTAACAGGTTTATATGGCTACACCTTC.

V is TRBV18 and J is TRBJ1-1, with 7 bases lining up with TRBD1. The junction had 8 bases not matched to a gene; V was cut back by 6 bases and J by 4 bases. Germline V gives CDR1 KGHSH, CDR2 LQKENI. The CDR3 totals 14 residues. CDR3 loop: CASSTIQGSTEAFF. DNA for the CDR3: TGTGCCAGCTCCACTATACAGGGGAGCACTGAAGCTTTCTTT.

The CDR3 protein is CASSAEAGGRAEQFF. CDR3 coding DNA: TGTGCCAGCAGTGCCGAAGCGGGAGGGAGGGCTGAGCAGTTCTTC. This chain connects TRBV2 to TRBJ2-1, with TRBD2 matching 10 bases. The V gene end was trimmed by 4 bases and the J gene end by 9 bases; junction bases not matched to a gene: 9. This CDR3 has 15 residues. Germline V gene data show CDR1 as SNHLY and CDR2 as FYNNEI. Supplemented by reference TRBV2 and TRBJ2-1, the full variable domain reads EPEVTQTPSHQVTQMGQEVILRCVPISNHLYFYWYRQILGQKVEFLVSFYNNEISEKSEIFDDQFSVERPDGSNFTLKIRSTKLEDSAMYFCASSAEAGGRAEQFFGPGTRLTVL.

CDR3 sequence (DNA): TGTGCCAGCAAGCTACAGGGGGCCGCAGATACGCAGTATTTT. Translation gives CASKLQGAADTQYF. J is TRBJ2-3 and V is TRBV6-5; the match to TRBD1 covers 9 bases. CDR3 length equals 14 residues. In germline, CDR1 is MNHEY, CDR2 SVGAGI. The V segment lost 7 bases and the J segment 4 bases; nucleotides outside the gene matches: 6.

In DNA, the CDR3 is TGCGCCAGCAGCCCGACAGGCTCTGGAAACACCATATATTTT. Protein product: CASSPTGSGNTIYF. The rearrangement links TRBV10-2 to TRBJ1-3; tentative D call: TRBD1 (6 bases). The CDR3 contains 14 residues. Germline V CDR1 and CDR2: WSHSY, SAAADI. Trimming removed 6 bases at V and 0 bases at J, with 9 bases between.

The chain employs TRBV30 and TRBJ2-7, with 7 bases lining up with TRBD2. CDR1 GTSNPN and CDR2 SVGIG come from the germline V gene (reference sequence). CDR3 size: 16 residues. V lost 2 bases to trimming and J lost 2 bases; unmatched junction nucleotides: 12. The DNA for the CDR3 is TGTGCCTGGAGTCCGATGGGCAGCGGGACTACCTACGAGCAGTACTTC. It is translated as CAWSPMGSGTTYEQYF.

CDR3 coding DNA: TGTGCCAGCAGCCAGGGACTAGCGGGAGTCACAGATACGCAGTATTTT. It specifies CASSQGLAGVTDTQYF. J is TRBJ2-3 and V is TRBV11-3; 14 bases are shared with TRBD2. From germline, CDR1 is SGHNT and CDR2 YENEEA. This CDR3 region has 16 residues. V was clipped by 5 bases and J by 2 bases; unmatched bases: 3.

This clone has more than one count but fewer than ten. The chain recombines TRBV5-1 with TRBJ2-7; 11 bases match TRBD2. The V and J ends lost 1 base and 3 bases, in that order; junction bases with no gene match: 3. The CDR3 covers 15 residues. Looked up from germline, CDR1 is SGHRS and CDR2 is YFSETQ. This CDR3 is CASSLRLAGNYEQYF. The CDR3 DNA follows: TGCGCCAGCAGCTTGAGACTAGCGGGGAACTACGAGCAGTACTTC. Filled out from reference TRBV5-1 and TRBJ2-7, the complete variable domain reads KAGVTQTPRYLIKTRGQQVTLSCSPISGHRSVSWYQQTPGQGLQFLFEYFSETQRNKGNFPGRFSGRQFSNSRSEMNVSTLELGDSALYLCASSLRLAGNYEQYFGPGTRLTVT.

The V call is TRBV5-8, the J call TRBJ2-7; TRBD2 agrees at 7 bases. The germline V gene has CDR1 SGHTS and CDR2 YDEGEE. V lost 1 base to trimming and J lost 3 bases; unmatched junction nucleotides: 10. This CDR3 is 16 amino acids long. CDR3 nucleotide sequence: TGTGCCAGCAGCTTGTTCCGGACGGGGGGTGGCTACGAGCAGTACTTC. Protein sequence: CASSLFRTGGGYEQYF.

The chain uses TRBV14 and TRBJ2-1; 8 bases are a match to TRBD2. Per the germline V gene, CDR1 is SGHDN and CDR2 is FVKESK. Trimming removed 4 bases from V and 4 bases from J; junction bases left unmatched: 12. The CDR3 contains 17 residues. CDR3 sequence (DNA): TGTGCCAGCAGCCGACTCGCACTAGCGGCGGGGTACAATGAGCAGTTCTTC. Protein sequence: CASSRLALAAGYNEQFF.

V and J are TRBV30 and TRBJ1-6; D may be TRBD1 (6 bases). CDR1 GTSNPN and CDR2 SVGIG come from the germline V gene (reference sequence). V shed 2 bases and J shed 0 bases, with 14 bases lying between them. This CDR3 comprises 17 residues. Here the CDR3 DNA reads TGTGCCTGGAGTCCACAGGGATATGGCTCCTATAATTCACCCCTCCACTTT. This encodes CAWSPQGYGSYNSPLHF.

The chain couples TRBV11-2 to TRBJ2-1, with TRBD2 identical over 8 bases. This CDR3 comprises 15 residues. V shed 1 base, J shed 7 bases, and the junction held 6 bases outside the gene matches. Germline V gene lookup returns CDR1 SGHAT and CDR2 FQNNGV. As DNA, the CDR3 is TGTGCCAGCAGCTTAGTGACGGGAGGGCCGAATGAGCAGTTCTTC. It encodes CASSLVTGGPNEQFF.

This chain connects TRBV4-1 to TRBJ2-1; weak D call: TRBD2 (6 bases). V lost 1 base to trimming and J lost 4 bases, with 17 bases between them. The CDR3 is 17 amino acids. Germline loops: CDR1 MGHRA, CDR2 YSYEKL. CDR3 DNA: TGCGCCAGCAGCCAAGGCCCTTCCGGGAGAAGGTACAATGAGCAGTTCTTC. Translation: CASSQGPSGRRYNEQFF.

The V call is TRBV6-1, the J call TRBJ1-3, with D possibly being TRBD1 (5 bases). Germline V lookup: CDR1 MNHNS, CDR2 SASEGT. The CDR3 has 15 residues. Trimming pared 3 bases from V and 1 base from J, leaving 10 bases between. Here the CDR3 DNA reads TGTGCCAGCAGTGAGGGTGGGGGGTCTGGAAACACCATATATTTT. Translated, it gives CASSEGGGSGNTIYF.

V and J are TRBV6-1 and TRBJ2-3; 9 nucleotides agree with TRBD2. CDR1 is MNHNS and CDR2 is SASEGT in the germline V gene. The CDR3 is made up of 16 amino acids. J gave up 0 bases and V 2 bases, and 3 bases lay outside the gene matches. The CDR3 loop reads CASSERLAGSTDTQYF. Written as DNA, the CDR3 is TGTGCCAGCAGTGAACGGCTAGCGGGAAGCACAGATACGCAGTATTTT.